The 17 T cell receptor beta chains below were found in one sample sequenced in a study of blood T cell repertoires in COVID-19. The data were produced by immunoSEQ multiplex PCR, yet TCRdb's version contains in-frame clones alone and is incomplete. The data hold 370,000 or so clones, with about 80% observed a single time. The sample consisted of peripheral blood. Receptors were obtained from a human donor with acute or convalescent COVID-19. The donor label of this sample is uncertain.

The V and J genes are TRBV19 and TRBJ2-5; 7 bases agree with TRBD2. The germline CDR1 and CDR2 sequences are LNHDA and SQIVND (reference sequence). This CDR3 region has 13 residues. The trim removed 4 bases at V and 2 bases at J, leaving 1 base unmatched. The CDR3 DNA reads TGTGCCAGTAGTAAGCGGGGACAAGAGACCCAGTACTTC. Encoded protein: CASSKRGQETQYF.

This chain connects TRBV15 to TRBJ2-4; D is unclear. Trimming removed 6 bases at V and 0 bases at J, with 6 bases between. Germline assignment: CDR1 LNHNV and CDR2 YYDKDF (reference sequence). This CDR3 spans 13 amino acids. For the CDR3, the DNA is TGTGCCACCAGGGCCTTAGCCAAAAACATTCAGTACTTC. Translating it yields CATRALAKNIQYF.

This clone was detected a few times. The chain recombines TRBV7-9 with TRBJ2-1, with 13 bases that match TRBD2. The CDR3 sequence is 15 residues long. With 5 bases clipped from V and 7 bases from J, the junction kept 5 bases outside the gene matches. Germline V gene data show CDR1 as SEHNR and CDR2 as FQNEAQ (reference sequence). CDR3 sequence (DNA): TGTGCCAGCAGCCCCGGGACTAGCGGGACTAATGAGCAGTTCTTC. It codes for CASSPGTSGTNEQFF.

This sequence joins TRBV9 and TRBJ2-1; 7 bases are shared with TRBD2. The CDR3 sequence is 16 residues long. The germline V gene has CDR1 SGDLS and CDR2 YYNGEE. The J segment lost 4 bases and the V segment lost 0 bases, leaving 7 bases of the junction unmatched. The CDR3 protein is CASSVGAAGSYNEQFF. Written as DNA, the CDR3 is TGTGCCAGCAGCGTAGGGGCAGCGGGATCATACAATGAGCAGTTCTTC.

Ten or more counts support this clone. The chain has TRBV29-1 and TRBJ2-1, with TRBD2 matching over 12 bases. The germline gives CDR1 SQVTM, CDR2 ANQGSEA. V dropped 1 base and J dropped 8; count of bases not matched to a gene: 12. The CDR3 spans 17 residues. The CDR3 sequence: CSVEGGPSGRGLDEQFF. The DNA of the CDR3 is TGCAGCGTTGAAGGGGGACCTAGCGGGAGGGGTTTGGATGAGCAGTTCTTC.

This clone appeared a few times. J is TRBJ2-1 and V is TRBV7-2; 7 nucleotides align to TRBD2. The germline V gene encodes CDR1 SGHTA and CDR2 FQGNSA. This CDR3 comprises 15 residues. The junction had 5 bases not matched to a gene; V was cut back by 6 bases and J by 0 bases. The CDR3 nucleotides read TGTGCCAGCAGATCGGGGGGTTACTCCTACAATGAGCAGTTCTTC. Protein: CASRSGGYSYNEQFF.

This chain joins TRBV18 and TRBJ1-1; weak D call: TRBD1 (5 bases). The germline V and J ends were trimmed by 2 bases and 6 bases, with 10 bases remaining between them. Germline V gene data show CDR1 as KGHSH and CDR2 as LQKENI. CDR3 length equals 13 residues. The CDR3 region is CASSPGRGAEAFF. CDR3 bases: TGTGCCAGCTCACCAGGGCGGGGGGCTGAAGCTTTCTTT.

V usage is TRBV18 and J usage is TRBJ2-3; 8 bases are shared with TRBD2. Germline-derived CDR1 and CDR2 are KGHSH and LQKENI. V was clipped by 1 base and J by 3 bases; unmatched bases: 9. This CDR3 comprises 17 residues. CDR3 bases: TGTGCCAGCTCACCACTACGAGCGGGGGAGGGAACAGATACGCAGTATTTT. Protein: CASSPLRAGEGTDTQYF.

This sequence joins TRBV19 and TRBJ2-4; 9 bases are shared with TRBD1. Germline assignment: CDR1 LNHDA and CDR2 SQIVND (reference sequence). The V and J ends lost 4 bases and 6 bases, in that order; junction bases with no gene match: 16. The CDR3 loop spans 18 amino acids. CDR3 nucleotide sequence: TGTGCCAGTAGTACATCGACCTTCCGGGACAGGGTCGGAAACATTCAGTACTTC. Encoded protein: CASSTSTFRDRVGNIQYF.

The chain employs TRBV30 and TRBJ1-4, with 10 nucleotides matching TRBD1. J was trimmed by 8 bases and V by 5 bases; bases with no gene match: 5. Germline CDR1 GTSNPN, CDR2 SVGIG (reference sequence). The length of the CDR3 is 13 residues. The CDR3 protein is CAWGTGVREKLFF. CDR3 DNA: TGTGCCTGGGGGACAGGGGTTCGGGAAAAACTGTTTTTT.

The chain has TRBV2 and TRBJ1-5, with 8 nucleotides matching TRBD1. Germline V gene sequence: CDR1 SNHLY, CDR2 FYNNEI. The CDR3 extends over 15 amino acids. V lost 10 bases, J lost 0 bases, and 8 bases stayed unmatched. The CDR3 region is CAISGQGLSNQPQHF. The CDR3 nucleotides read TGTGCCATAAGCGGACAGGGCCTTAGCAATCAGCCCCAGCATTTT.

The chain joins TRBV7-9 to TRBJ2-1; TRBD1 aligns across 9 bases. The germline V gene has CDR1 SEHNR and CDR2 FQNEAQ (reference sequence). The CDR3 runs 15 residues. Losses at the gene ends were 4 bases for V and 7 bases for J; bases not matched to a gene: 8. This CDR3 reads CASSSPGQGWNEQFF. For the CDR3, the DNA is TGTGCCAGCAGCTCCCCGGGACAGGGTTGGAATGAGCAGTTCTTC.

The rearrangement links TRBV14 to TRBJ2-3; the D gene is possibly TRBD2 (5 bases). The CDR3 sequence is 14 residues long. Germline-derived CDR1 and CDR2 are SGHDN and FVKESK. V was trimmed by 2 bases and J by 0 bases, leaving 6 bases between them. DNA of the CDR3: TGTGCCAGCAGCCAAACGGGGAGCACAGATACGCAGTATTTT. As protein: CASSQTGSTDTQYF.

J is TRBJ1-2 and V is TRBV5-1; the D gene is possibly TRBD1 (6 bases). Trimming stripped 2 bases from V and 4 bases from J, with 18 bases between. Germline V CDR1 and CDR2: SGHRS, YFSETQ. There are 16 residues in the CDR3. The DNA of the CDR3 is TGCGCCAGCAGCTTCAGGGGCCAGGGAAGACCCTATGGCTACACCTTC. It is translated as CASSFRGQGRPYGYTF.

This sequence joins TRBV5-1 and TRBJ2-3, with 13 bases matching TRBD2. The CDR3 has 16 residues. Losses at the gene ends were 4 bases for V and 5 bases for J; bases not matched to a gene: 7. Germline V gene sequence: CDR1 SGHRS, CDR2 YFSETQ. The CDR3 DNA reads TGCGCCAGCAGCAAAGGACTAGCGGGAGATGGAGATACGCAGTATTTT. Its protein is CASSKGLAGDGDTQYF.

V is TRBV10-1 and J is TRBJ2-2; possibly TRBD1 for D (6 bases). V dropped 10 bases and J dropped 1 base, with 31 bases sitting between them. The germline CDR1 and CDR2 sequences are WNHNN and SYGVQD (reference sequence). This CDR3 comprises 20 residues. CDR3: CATSPGFVRGHLKNTGELFF. CDR3 nucleotides: TGCGCCACCAGCCCAGGGTTTGTTCGGGGACACCTAAAGAACACCGGGGAGCTGTTTTTT.

The chain joins TRBV15 to TRBJ2-2, with 8 bases aligning to TRBD2. The CDR3 has 16 residues. Losses at the gene ends were 3 bases for V and 2 bases for J; bases not matched to a gene: 5. CDR1 is LNHNV, CDR2 YYDKDF, per germline (reference sequence). CDR3 nucleotide sequence: TGTGCCACCAGCAGCATAGCGGGACAAAACACCGGGGAGCTGTTTTTT. Protein product: CATSSIAGQNTGELFF.